The 25 T cell receptor beta chains reported below all come from one sample, sequenced in a study of vaccination and CD4 T cells after COVID-19. As for treatment: 10-day PBMC culture with coronavirus spike peptide pools or control peptides (ViraFEST assay). The Oncomine TCR Beta short-read assay sequenced DNA from cultured CD4+ T cells. TCRdb fed the PCR reads into MiXCR, producing one record per CDR3 protein. The repertoire holds under 4,000 distinct CDR3 sequences, with 15% to 20% as singletons. The antigens of these receptors remain unknown. The sequenced sample was CD4+ T cells from blood, cultured in vitro. These receptors were collected from a human donor who had recovered from COVID-19.

This clonotype qualifies as medium-sized (0.01 to 0.1%). This rearrangement joins TRBV30 to TRBJ1-6, with TRBD1 as a possible D gene (6 bases). This CDR3 is built from 14 residues. The germline gives CDR1 GTSNPN, CDR2 SVGIG (reference sequence). V was cut by 3 bases and J by 6 bases, with 12 bases left in between. For the CDR3, the DNA is TGTGCCTGGAGCGTAGGACAGACTAATTCACCCCTCCACTTT. Translating it yields CAWSVGQTNSPLHF.

The V call is TRBV6-1, the J call TRBJ1-2, with D hard to call. The CDR3 runs to 13 residues. The V end lost 1 base, the J end lost 6 bases, and 9 bases lay between the germline ends. The germline gives CDR1 MNHNS, CDR2 SASEGT. In nucleotides, the CDR3 is TGTGCCAGCAGTGAAGTATTGAAGGATGGCTACACCTTC. It is translated as CASSEVLKDGYTF.

The V gene is TRBV18, the J gene TRBJ1-2; perhaps TRBD1 as D (5 bases). Trimming took 3 bases from V and 8 from J, leaving 13 bases between them. The CDR3 runs to 13 residues. Germline V gene sequence: CDR1 KGHSH, CDR2 LQKENI. The CDR3 is CASSPSREFGYTF. For the CDR3, the DNA is TGTGCCAGCTCACCCAGCAGGGAATTCGGCTACACCTTC.

The chain uses TRBV18 and TRBJ1-3; D unclear. There are 15 residues in the CDR3. Trimming removed 2 bases at V and 8 bases at J, with 16 bases between. Germline V gene lookup returns CDR1 KGHSH and CDR2 LQKENI. CDR3 protein: CASSPLGNPADTIYF. In nucleotides, the CDR3 is TGTGCCAGCTCACCATTAGGGAATCCGGCGGACACCATATATTTT. The full variable domain, its missing parts supplied by reference TRBV18 and TRBJ1-3, is NAGVMQNPRHLVRRRGQEARLRCSPMKGHSHVYWYRQLPEEGLKFMVYLQKENIIDESGMPKERFSAEFPKEGPSILRIQQVVRGDSAAYFCASSPLGNPADTIYFGEGSWLTVV.

The genes are TRBV20-1 and TRBJ2-5; tentative D call: TRBD2 (6 bases). V lost 6 bases and J 2 bases, leaving 16 bases between the germline ends. Germline V lookup: CDR1 DFQATT, CDR2 SNEGSKA (reference sequence). The CDR3 contains 14 residues. The CDR3 is CSAPKGGPQETQYF. CDR3 DNA: TGCAGTGCGCCAAAAGGAGGGCCGCAAGAGACCCAGTACTTC.

This chain connects TRBV20-1 to TRBJ2-1, with 7 bases fitting TRBD1. V shed 6 bases and J 6 bases; nucleotides not matched to a gene: 2. The length of the CDR3 is 11 residues. CDR1 is DFQATT and CDR2 is SNEGSKA in the germline V gene (reference sequence). CDR3 sequence (DNA): TGCAGTGCCGACAGGGCCAATGAGCAGTTCTTC. Encoded protein: CSADRANEQFF.

This clonotype came up a few times. The chain recombines TRBV12-3 or TRBV12-4 with TRBJ1-1; D not certain. The CDR3 is 15 residues long. Between the trimmed V and J ends, which lost 0 bases and 0 bases, there was a span of 8 bases. The CDR3 here is CASSLAGEMNTEAFF. In nucleotides, the CDR3 is TGTGCCAGCAGTTTAGCAGGCGAGATGAACACTGAAGCTTTCTTT.

This clonotype turned up a few times. The V and J genes are TRBV10-2 and TRBJ2-2; D uncertain. The length of the CDR3 is 13 residues. V shed 6 bases and J shed 2 bases, with 7 bases lying between them. Germline lookup yields CDR1 WSHSY and CDR2 SAAADI. This CDR3 reads CASRTLNTGELFF. CDR3 DNA sequence: TGCGCCAGCAGAACCCTAAACACCGGGGAGCTGTTTTTT.

The chain has TRBV12-3 or TRBV12-4 and TRBJ2-5, with D unclear. The CDR3 has 13 amino acids. The V end was cut by 1 base, the J end by 4 bases, with 7 bases between. As DNA, the CDR3 is TGTGCCAGCAGTTTAGTCGGCGGAGAGACCCAGTACTTC. This translates into CASSLVGGETQYF.

A note on this clonotype: A much larger clonotype is one base distant, so this may be a read error. The chain recombines TRBV7-9 with TRBJ1-2; D uncertain. The CDR3 has 13 residues. The germline CDR1 and CDR2 sequences are SEHNR and FQNEAQ (reference sequence). This chain's CDR3 is CASSLLSGYGHTF. The CDR3 nucleotides are TGTGCCAGCAGCTTGTTATCGGGGTATGGCCACACCTTC.

This clonotype has only a few counts. The gene calls are TRBV11-3 and TRBJ2-2; 10 bases align to TRBD2. This CDR3 is built from 18 residues. V shed 5 bases, J shed 7 bases, and the junction held 16 bases outside the gene matches. In germline, CDR1 is SGHNT, CDR2 YENEEA. The CDR3 DNA sequence: TGTGCCAGCAGCCCCGACTCTGGGAGCGGGGGGGCTAACGGGGAGCTGTTTTTT. Protein product: CASSPDSGSGGANGELFF.

This clonotype was observed a few times. The rearrangement links TRBV5-6 to TRBJ2-3; tentatively, D is TRBD1 (6 bases). Trimming removed 3 bases at V and 0 bases at J, with 11 bases between. The CDR3 is 15 amino acids. Germline lookup yields CDR1 SGHDT and CDR2 YYEEEE. CDR3 DNA sequence: TGTGCCAGCAGCTCAAACAGGGTGAGCACAGATACGCAGTATTTT. As protein: CASSSNRVSTDTQYF.

This clonotype was counted between two and nine times. The chain employs TRBV27 and TRBJ1-2; no reliable D call. The CDR3 is 13 amino acids. Germline CDR1 reads MNHEY; CDR2 reads SMNVEV (reference sequence). Trimming removed 3 bases at V and 2 bases at J, with 7 bases between. The CDR3 DNA follows: TGTGCCAGCAGTTTCGGGCCAAACTATGGCTACACCTTC. Its protein is CASSFGPNYGYTF.

This clonotype has just a few counts. The chain combines TRBV7-3 with TRBJ2-5; D might be TRBD1 (6 bases). With 5 bases removed from V and 5 bases from J, the gap between germline ends came to 12 bases. CDR1 and CDR2 from the germline V gene are SGHTA and FQGTGA. The CDR3 spans 13 residues. The CDR3 DNA sequence: TGTGCCAGCAGCCCCAGGGGCAAGGAGACCCAGTACTTC. Translated: CASSPRGKETQYF.

The V gene is TRBV29-1, the J gene TRBJ1-2, with 7 bases that match TRBD1. The CDR3 spans 18 residues. The germline V gene has CDR1 SQVTM and CDR2 ANQGSEA. The trim removed 2 bases at V and 0 bases at J, leaving 15 bases unmatched. CDR3: CSVERGRSGGLPNYGYTF. The CDR3 coding sequence is TGCAGCGTTGAAAGGGGTCGTTCAGGGGGGTTGCCTAACTATGGCTACACCTTC.

This clonotype was counted a few times. V gene TRBV20-1 combines with J gene TRBJ2-4, with D unclear. The CDR3 spans 14 residues. Trimming left V 3 bases short and J 0 bases short, with 9 bases between. CDR1 is DFQATT and CDR2 is SNEGSKA in the germline V gene (reference sequence). CDR3 amino acids: CSARGQLAKNIQYF. The CDR3 nucleotides read TGCAGTGCTAGGGGTCAGCTAGCCAAAAACATTCAGTACTTC.

This clonotype was observed a handful of times. V gene TRBV4-1 combines with J gene TRBJ2-2; D unclear. Germline CDR1 and CDR2: MGHRA and YSYEKL. V was clipped by 2 bases and J by 5 bases, with 12 bases between them. The CDR3 runs 15 residues. CDR3 loop: CASSQLSITTGELFF. CDR3 coding DNA: TGCGCCAGCAGCCAACTGTCCATAACTACCGGGGAGCTGTTTTTT.

This chain connects TRBV20-1 to TRBJ2-1; TRBD2 matches at 7 bases. CDR3 length equals 15 residues. Looked up from germline, CDR1 is DFQATT and CDR2 is SNEGSKA (reference sequence). CDR3 DNA sequence: TGCAGCGGAGGGGAGGGCGGTAGCTCCTACAATGAGCAGTTCTTC. It yields the protein CSGGEGGSSYNEQFF.

The chain employs TRBV28 and TRBJ2-4; no clear D. V was trimmed by 4 bases and J by 9 bases, leaving 10 bases between them. Germline V CDR1 and CDR2: MDHEN, SYDVKM. This CDR3 contains 12 residues. This chain's CDR3 is CASSYSKSIQYF. The CDR3 nucleotides are TGTGCCAGCAGTTACAGCAAGAGCATTCAGTACTTC.

This clonotype was recorded a few times. The rearrangement joins TRBV14 to TRBJ1-2; 9 bases fit TRBD1. Germline V CDR1 and CDR2: SGHDN, FVKESK. The CDR3 has 15 residues. The V segment lost 1 base and the J segment 3 bases; nucleotides outside the gene matches: 3. CDR3 loop: CASSQAGTGYYGYTF. The CDR3 DNA reads as TGTGCCAGCAGCCAAGCTGGGACAGGGTACTATGGCTACACCTTC.

This clonotype was picked up a small number of times. This chain connects TRBV10-3 to TRBJ2-3, with 7 bases identical to TRBD1. This CDR3 is built from 13 residues. V was clipped by 11 bases and J by 2 bases; unmatched bases: 7. Germline V gene data show CDR1 as ENHRY and CDR2 as SYGVKD. In DNA form, the CDR3 reads TGTGCCGTTCCGGGACAGAACACAGATACGCAGTATTTT. It encodes CAVPGQNTDTQYF.

This clonotype is medium-sized (0.01 to 0.1%) by share. The rearrangement joins TRBV11-2 to TRBJ1-1; possible D gene TRBD1, 6 bases. Trimming left V 6 bases short and J 0 bases short, with 11 bases between. Germline loops: CDR1 SGHAT, CDR2 FQNNGV. CDR3 length equals 14 residues. CDR3 sequence reads: CASRGDTMNTEAFF. In DNA form, the CDR3 reads TGTGCCAGCAGGGGGGACACAATGAACACTGAAGCTTTCTTT.

This clonotype occurred a few times. The rearrangement joins TRBV27 to TRBJ1-2, with 9 nucleotides matching TRBD1. Germline trimming cut 5 bases from V and 2 bases from J; bases unmatched to any gene: 6. There are 15 residues in the CDR3. Germline V gene data show CDR1 as MNHEY and CDR2 as SMNVEV (reference sequence). This chain's CDR3 is CASSQGTGRNYGYTF. In DNA, the CDR3 is TGTGCCAGCAGTCAGGGGACAGGGAGGAACTATGGCTACACCTTC.

This clonotype has just a few counts. The rearrangement joins TRBV19 to TRBJ2-1, with D maybe TRBD1 (5 bases). Germline CDR1 is LNHDA and CDR2 is SQIVND (reference sequence). The germline V and J ends were trimmed by 2 bases and 12 bases, with 14 bases remaining between them. This CDR3 has 13 amino acids. CDR3 amino acids: CASSIRRQQGQFF. In DNA form, the CDR3 reads TGTGCCAGTAGTATAAGAAGGCAGCAGGGGCAGTTCTTC.

With regard to this clonotype: A read error may produce the germline difference seen at one junction end. The chain carries TRBV2 and TRBJ2-7; possibly TRBD1 for D (7 bases). The CDR3 length is 14 residues. The germline V gene has CDR1 SNHLY and CDR2 FYNNEI. DNA for the CDR3: TGTGCCAGCGCCCCGGTATCGCGGGGACAGTACTACGACTTC. This codes for CASAPVSRGQYYDF. The whole variable domain, remainder taken from reference TRBV2 and TRBJ2-7, is EPEVTQTPSHQVTQMGQEVILRCVPISNHLYFYWYRQILGQKVEFLVSFYNNEISEKSEIFDDQFSVERPDGSNFTLKIRSTKLEDSAMYFCASAPVSRGQYYDFGPGTRLTVT.